Following are 3 T cell receptor beta chains from one sample sequenced in a study of T cells after yellow fever vaccination. TCRdb called the 5' RACE reads again in MiXCR, with one record for every CDR3 protein. Found here are hundreds of thousands of distinct CDR3 sequences, 8% to 10% of them singletons; the top ten hold roughly 18%. The sample was PBMCs, taken on the day of the first yellow fever vaccination. These receptors were obtained from a young man who received the YFV17D yellow fever vaccine.

The chain combines TRBV3-1 with TRBJ1-1; 8 positions agree with TRBD1. CDR3 length: 15 amino acids. From germline, CDR1 is LGHDT and CDR2 YNNKEL (reference sequence). Unmatched junction bases numbered 1, after V lost 0 bases and J lost 1 base. Here the CDR3 reads CASSQEGQGNTEAFF. CDR3 DNA sequence: TGTGCCAGCAGCCAAGAAGGACAGGGGAACACTGAAGCTTTCTTT.

The chain uses TRBV14 and TRBJ1-4, with D possibly being TRBD1 (5 bases). V was clipped by 3 bases and J by 8 bases, with 13 bases between them. The CDR3 extends over 14 amino acids. Germline CDR1 and CDR2: SGHDN and FVKESK. The CDR3 nucleotides read TGTGCCAGCAGCCACGGGGACGGCGGGGAAAAACTGTTTTTT. Translation gives CASSHGDGGEKLFF. The variable domain in full, completed from reference TRBV14 and TRBJ1-4, reads EAGVTQFPSHSVIEKGQTVTLRCDPISGHDNLYWYRRVMGKEIKFLLHFVKESKQDESGMPNNRFLAERTGGTYSTLKVQPAELEDSGVYFCASSHGDGGEKLFFGSGTQLSVL.

J is TRBJ2-4 and V is TRBV20-1; 7 bases match TRBD2. This CDR3 contains 15 residues. V lost 3 bases, J lost 0 bases, and 5 bases stayed unmatched. The germline gives CDR1 DFQATT, CDR2 SNEGSKA (reference sequence). CDR3 residues: CSASRLAEAKNIQYF. Written as DNA, the CDR3 is TGCAGTGCTAGTCGACTAGCTGAAGCCAAAAACATTCAGTACTTC.